Included here is one TCR beta chain sequence, with context. Its target antigen remains unknown. Per-base qualities were not stored, and no clone one base away is much larger. This record belongs to a study of blood T cell repertoires in COVID-19 (dated by TCRdb to between 2020 and 2021). Describing the broader study: Collaborator samples came from the United States, Italy and Spain and covered acute and convalescent phases of COVID-19. The prospective study material was composed of cDNA or gDNA derived from T cells, B-cell-depleted T cells, or PBMCs. Where available, HLA class I and class II types were taken from metadata supplied by the sample provider and were not determined by assay-based typing. The repertoires were released in a freely available public database intended as a resource for research on the immune response to SARS-CoV-2. The dataset comprised deeply sampled blood TCRbeta repertoires from subjects exposed to, actively infected with, or recovered from COVID-19. Samples were obtained from the ongoing ImmuneRACE study (first 160 participants) and from over a thousand subjects provided by 6 global collaborators. The sample metadata nearly always contained a de-identified subject ID, COVID-19 status, age in years and sex.

TCRbeta CDR3 regions were amplified from genomic DNA by means of the immunoSEQ Assay, a bias-controlled multiplex PCR. The original methods were these. The number of nucleated cells in each sample was estimated from the amplification of reference gene primers within the assay. To quantify the absolute abundance of each unique TCRbeta CDR3 rearrangement, sequence reads were collapsed and filtered. For each sample, productive Simpson clonality was calculated as the square root of Simpson's diversity index across productive rearrangements. TCRdb mirrors the immuneACCESS table, restricted to in-frame sequences. Some clones are absent from its copies; in checked studies, under half trace to an unresolved V gene, and the reason for the others is unknown. The D gene and trimming were derived from the DNA, and the V and J assignments and clone size from that table. This sample holds about 300,000 clones; around 90% were observed only once. The ten largest clones capture 9% to 9.5% of the sample.

According to the germline V gene, CDR1 reads SGHAT and CDR2 reads FQNNGV. The CDR3 contains 15 residues, cysteine and phenylalanine counted. Only the CDR3 DNA stays, 45 bases, in frame from base 1. Unmatched junction bases come to 8, with V trimmed by 5 bases and J by 3 bases. The research as a whole found: The amount of clinical and demographic metadata varied by source and participant and was provided uncurated.

Whole blood was collected in K2EDTA tubes by collaborating institutions according to the institutions' own protocols. For TCRbeta analysis, collaborators shipped samples as frozen whole blood, isolated PBMCs, or DNA extracted from either of those sample types. This TCR derives from a man between 18 and 29 years old with active or convalescent COVID-19. Sample: peripheral blood. The chain was built from TRBV11-2 and TRBJ2-7; 9 nucleotides in the junction match TRBD1. The CDR3 protein sequence reads: CASSRGQGPGYEQYF. DNA sequence: TGTGCCAGCAGCCGCGGACAGGGGCCCGGCTACGAGCAGTACTTC.